This TCR beta chain was found in a study of shared T cell receptors in the human thymus (dated by TCRdb to the early 2020s). Context from the whole study: The study examined how the human thymus generates shared, self-reactive T-cell receptor alpha chains.

For this chain, trimming is 4 bases at the V end and 6 bases at the J end, and the number of junction bases without a gene match is 16. The CDR3 covers 18 residues, taking in both the cysteine and the phenylalanine. Here the CDR3 DNA is all that survives: 54 bases in frame from base 1. Via the germline V gene, CDR1 is SQVTM and CDR2 ANQGSEA. Library preparation was by the immunoSEQ multiplex PCR assay. TCRdb obtained this table from immuneACCESS and retained in-frame rearrangements with V and J assigned. These tables miss some clones; where compared with another copy, unresolved V genes account for less than half of the shortfall, and the remainder is unexplained. The sample yields 500,000 to 850,000 clones; about 90% were counted once. Clones ranked in the top ten supply 0.0094% of the sample. In the case of this clone: Its antigen target is currently unknown. Base quality data are lacking; no much larger clone is found one base away.

This same sample was also taken into another study, of human thymus T cells. As described in the second report: Donors were immunologically healthy infants undergoing open corrective cardiac surgery for congenital heart defects in Finland. Thymus tissue was collected as surgical resects that were removed during corrective cardiac surgery. Usage of V and J gene segments appeared to be biased in both the thymic and the peripheral blood repertoires. The related research reported highly overlapping thymic TCR repertoires among unrelated individuals. The study used under 10 infant thymus samples plus four related peripheral blood samples to characterize TCR alpha and beta repertoires. The cohort included a handful of male and a couple of female infants, with donor ages spanning 7 to 244 days. Thymocytes were freed from the tissue by mechanical means and kept at -70 degrees C as pellets of roughly 9.5-31 million cells. Genomic DNA was extracted from frozen cell pellets with a QIAsymphony instrument. TCRB and TCRAD loci were amplified from a standardized quantity of quality-controlled genomic DNA using the immunoSEQ multiplex PCR assay. The amplicons spanned the V(D)J region and were long enough to cover the CDR3 and allow V and J genes to be identified. Through the commercial immunoSEQ service, the amplicons were sequenced on an Illumina platform. Corrections for primer bias and sequencing errors followed previously described methods, while TCRAD and TCRB definitions were based on the IMGT database. immunoSEQ Analyzer 3.0 and VDJTools were used for repertoire analysis, which covered basic statistics, V/J segment usage, diversity estimates, rarefaction and pairwise overlap. Diversity was estimated with Chao1, ChaoE, Efron-Thisted, Shannon and inverse Simpson indices, and also on datasets down-sampled to the smallest sample. Repertoire overlap was determined by strict matching of CDR3 nucleotide sequence, V gene and J gene, and Jaccard-based multidimensional scaling clustering was applied. Thymus samples yielded on average around 850,000 unique TCRB clonotypes, compared with roughly 92,000 from blood samples.

This clonotype was obtained from a boy younger than two with a congenital heart defect. Donor details come from another sample of the same person, matched by shared clones. Sequences were obtained from thymocytes. The chain couples TRBV29-1 to TRBJ1-4; the junction holds 11 bases that match TRBD1. The DNA is as follows: TGCAGCGTTGTCGTTTGGACAGGGGGCATTACGGGGGATGAAAAACTGTTTTTT. This codes for CSVVVWTGGITGDEKLFF.